The source of this T cell receptor beta chain is a study of T cell changes during pregnancy in multiple sclerosis. Looked up from germline, CDR1 is LGHNT and CDR2 is FRNRAP. CDR3 size: 16 residues. The V gene lost 3 bases and the J gene lost 8 bases, with 20 bases spanning the gap. Assay used: immunoSEQ multiplex PCR; TCRdb lists only in-frame clones, some missing. The sample holds approximately 69,000 clones; more than 85% are singletons and the top ten take 0.25% to 0.3%. The chain uses TRBV12-5 and TRBJ2-1; possibly TRBD2 for D (7 bases). The sequenced sample was CD4+ T cells from peripheral blood mononuclear cells, obtained in the third trimester of pregnancy. The clonotype comes from a female donor in good health, enrolled as a control in a pregnancy study. The CDR3 bases are TGTGCTAGTGGTTTAGGGGCCGGGGGGCTCTCCGATGAGCAGTTCTTC. Its protein is CASGLGAGGLSDEQFF.